The clone carrying this TCR beta chain was observed a single time. The V and J ends lost 4 bases and 5 bases respectively, with 12 bases between them. This CDR3 contains 14 residues. Germline loops: CDR1 SGHRS, CDR2 YFSETQ. The data belong to a study of PD-1 blockade in classical Hodgkin lymphoma. TCRdb's copy holds only in-frame clones and misses some; the assay was immunoSEQ multiplex PCR. The sample contains 24,000 or so clones, 81% of which appear only once. Every patient was affected by relapse after autologous stem cell transplantation, while exposure to brentuximab vedotin was not uniform. This clonotype was sampled from a human donor with classical Hodgkin lymphoma. The sample was peripheral blood mononuclear cells (PBMCs), taken before the second cycle of nivolumab. V gene TRBV5-1 combines with J gene TRBJ2-2; possibly TRBD1 or TRBD2 for D (5 bases each). The DNA of the CDR3 is TGCGCCAGCAGCCCGCAGAGGGGAACCGGGGAGCTGTTTTTT. Protein: CASSPQRGTGELFF.